The sequence of this T cell receptor (beta chain) was determined in a study of beta chain features in type 1 diabetes (dated by TCRdb to about 2018). About the full investigation: No differences in mean age, gender distribution, total cell number or subset yield were found between patients and healthy donors. Whereas all 30 or so donors provided naive and central memory subsets, regulatory and stem cell-like memory subsets were isolated from just 8 patients and roughly eight healthy donors. A total of 85 million to 110 million sorted cells were examined across all samples, and RNA yield correlated strongly with the number of cells per subset. The study compared TCRB repertoires of sorted circulating CD4+ T cell subsets between recently diagnosed type 1 diabetes patients and matched healthy donors.

All of the isolated RNA was reverse transcribed with the High Capacity cDNA Reverse Transcription Kit, so expressed TCRB transcripts were sequenced. Naive, central memory and regulatory T cell samples underwent deep immunoSEQ sequencing, averaging about 3.57 million total reads per sample. Sorted cells were lysed in RLT buffer and RNA was extracted with DNase-treated RNeasy Micro or Mini kits, depending on cell number. To prevent cross-contamination, each cell subset was processed individually, whereas patient and healthy donor samples were processed jointly. Using the immunoSEQ multiplex PCR, TCRB sequences were amplified from cDNA into 87-bp fragments spanning the CDR3 region. The amplicons were sequenced using the Illumina HiSeq platform. The paper's data handling went like this. Synthetic template baselines were used to correct PCR bias computationally, reads within Hamming distance 2 were collapsed, and singletons that could not be merged were discarded. By aligning reads against IMGT, V, D and J genes, CDR3 length, and insertions or deletions at six rearrangement sites were assigned. Within each subset, clonotype counts were normalized to sorted cell number, and only after that were true diversity and Gini coefficients computed with the tcR R package. The overlap coefficient, calculated on TCRB nucleotide sequences, was used to quantify repertoire sharing. Out-of-frame TCRB sequences from naive cells were analyzed as a proxy for the pre-selection repertoire. TCRdb obtained this table from immuneACCESS and retained in-frame rearrangements with V and J assigned. These tables miss some clones; where compared with another copy, unresolved V genes account for less than half of the shortfall, and the remainder is unexplained. Clone size and V and J calls were adopted from that table, with D and trimming inferred from the DNA. The sample table records hundreds of thousands of clones; around an eighth of these occur just once. The ten largest account for 0.022% of the sample.

Beyond this particular receptor, the publication reports: PCR might favor shorter templates, but patient and control samples were amplified and corrected together, so any skew would affect both groups equally. Because the HLA sub-analyses included only small numbers of individuals, any influence of HLA type on TCRB rearrangement was left unresolved. Patients with type 1 diabetes made fewer insertions and deleted more nucleotides at VDJ recombination sites, implying thymic rearrangement abnormalities. Sequencing cDNA rather than genomic DNA could over-represent highly expressing activated cells, although activation and CD3 levels did not differ between groups. A moderate but significant shortening of TCRB CDR3 length was observed in type 1 diabetes patients in all four CD4+ subsets. Naive, central memory and regulatory TCRB repertoires appeared to be more alike among patients than among healthy donors.

A single peripheral blood draw of approximately 100 mL on average was collected from each donor into heparinised tubes. A BD FACSAria II was used to sort naive, central memory, regulatory and stem cell-like memory CD4+ T cells with a panel that included CD45RO, CCR7, CD25, CD127, CD95 and CD27. Every sorted population had a purity above 95%. Right away, PBMCs were isolated by Lymphoprep density gradient centrifugation and were stained directly, with no culture step. To minimize batch effects, samples were stained and sorted in pairs, one healthy donor with one patient per experiment. This clone was counted a few times. What antigen it recognizes has not been identified. No much larger clone exists at a distance of one base, and base qualities are not known. The germline ends are 9 bases apart after V is trimmed by 4 bases and J by 0 bases. The CDR3 contains 15 residues, cysteine and phenylalanine counted. This entry keeps only the CDR3 DNA: 45 bases, framed from base 1. Via the germline V gene, CDR1 is SGHTA and CDR2 FQGTGA.

Sequencing was carried out using naive CD4+ T cells from blood. The intended sense of this specimen's cell subset or site label: true naive CD4+ T cells. The sequence links TRBV7-3 to TRBJ1-4; tentative D gene TRBD1, with 6 bases matching. The source is a man younger than 30 with type 1 diabetes. The CDR3 reads CASSSRTATNEKLFF. The nucleotides read TGTGCCAGCAGCTCCCGGACAGCAACTAATGAAAAACTGTTTTTT.